This T cell receptor (beta chain) is drawn from a study of T cell responses to AZD1222 COVID-19 vaccine. Germline-derived CDR1 and CDR2 are MDHEN and SYDVKM. The CDR3 length is 14 residues. Trimming removed 3 bases from V and 7 bases from J; junction bases left unmatched: 3. Sequencing was performed with immunoSEQ multiplex PCR; in TCRdb, only in-frame clones are kept and a portion is missing. The profile shows about 210,000 clones, about 94% of them singletons. In regard to this clone: Antigen: not known.

Findings of the study overall: Clonal diversity may have been underestimated, and the donors were mostly white British, with more females than males. Close to half of all spike-specific TCRs reportedly target regions of the variants that are unmutated. Spike-wide vaccine-associated CD4 TCRs dominated at 160-218 and 743-854. Only after the peak T cell response were repertoires sampled.

The chain has TRBV28 and TRBJ1-4; 9 bases are shared with TRBD1. This clonotype was obtained from an adult who received the MenACWY meningococcal vaccine as a control. The sample was peripheral blood, taken 28 days after the second dose of the MenACWY control vaccine. The CDR3: CASSFGQGTEKLFF. For the CDR3, the DNA is TGTGCCAGCAGTTTCGGACAGGGGACTGAAAAACTGTTTTTT.